The sequence of this TCR beta chain was determined in a study of shared clonotypes between healthy human individuals. Study-level findings and limits: Rarefaction showed that sequencing of sorted subsets was incomplete (despite large depth).

A remark on this clone: The target antigen is unknown.

Clones were read by immunoSEQ multiplex PCR, and TCRdb kept only the in-frame ones, dropping some. The table lists 2 million to 3 million clones, roughly nine tenths of them singletons. Germline V lookup: CDR1 SEHNR, CDR2 FQNEAQ (reference sequence). J was trimmed by 3 bases and V by 1 base; bases with no gene match: 6. The CDR3 length is 15 residues. The receptor was isolated from a man younger than 35 in good health. The sequenced sample was naive CD4+ T cells sorted from blood. Subset: CD45RA+ positively selected. This chain uses TRBV7-9 with TRBJ2-7; 7 bases match TRBD2. The CDR3 protein is CASSLGDGRNYEQYF. The CDR3 coding sequence is TGTGCCAGCAGCTTAGGTGACGGGAGGAACTACGAGCAGTACTTC.